The clone carrying this T cell receptor beta chain was counted a single time. The target antigen is unknown. The data were produced by immunoSEQ multiplex PCR, yet TCRdb's version contains in-frame clones alone and is incomplete. Of about 600,000 clones listed, 97% are singletons. The CD4+ fraction was divided into a CD45RA+ naive subset and a CD45RA-negative memory subset. V was clipped by 2 bases and J by 2 bases, with 13 bases between them. This CDR3 contains 15 residues. Looked up from germline, CDR1 is MNHEY and CDR2 is SVGAGI. The source of the sample is a study of shared clonotypes between healthy human individuals. In the study overall: CD4 naive and CD4 memory each took three plates per donor, while CD8 naive took two and CD8 memory one.

Study observations and caveats: Genetic and exposure-history diversity was limited by the few donors.

The clonotype was recovered from a woman younger than 45 in good health. The sample consisted of naive CD4+ T cells sorted from blood. Subset reported: CD45RA+ positively selected. The chain is built from TRBV6-5 and TRBJ2-7; maybe TRBD1 (5 bases). CDR3 DNA: TGTGCCAGCAGTTACACCGACAGTGTCACCTACGAGCAGTACTTC. As protein: CASSYTDSVTYEQYF.